This T cell receptor (beta chain) is from a study of blood T cell repertoires in COVID-19. Original handling: Counts of nucleated cells, estimated from reference gene primer amplification, were obtained. Assay: immunoSEQ multiplex PCR; the TCRdb copy retains only in-frame clones and omits some. V and J calls plus clone size are reproduced from that table; the DNA served to infer D and trimming. Of some 120,000 clones in the sample, around nine tenths were seen once. Germline V gives CDR1 GTSNPN, CDR2 SVGIG (reference sequence). The CDR3 is made up of 13 amino acids. The V end lost 4 bases, the J end lost 6 bases, and 15 bases lay between the germline ends.

This receptor was identified in a woman aged 45-60 years with acute or convalescent COVID-19. This chain connects TRBV30 to TRBJ1-2; D unclear. The sequenced sample consisted of peripheral blood. The CDR3 protein is CAWTVVQNHGYTF. The CDR3 DNA reads TGTGCCTGGACTGTAGTCCAGAACCATGGCTACACCTTC.